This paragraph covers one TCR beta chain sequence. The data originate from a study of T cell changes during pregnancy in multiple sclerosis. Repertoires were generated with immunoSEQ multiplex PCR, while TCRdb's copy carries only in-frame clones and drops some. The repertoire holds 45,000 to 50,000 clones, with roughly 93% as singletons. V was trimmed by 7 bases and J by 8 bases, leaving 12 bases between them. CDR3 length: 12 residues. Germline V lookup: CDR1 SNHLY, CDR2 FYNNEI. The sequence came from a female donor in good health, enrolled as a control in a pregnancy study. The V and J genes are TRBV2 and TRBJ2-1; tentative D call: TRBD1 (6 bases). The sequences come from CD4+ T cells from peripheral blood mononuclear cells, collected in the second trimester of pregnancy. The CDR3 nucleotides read TGTGCCAGCACGAGGGGGTCGTATGAGCAGTTCTTC. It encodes CASTRGSYEQFF.